This T cell receptor beta chain was identified during a study of blood T cell repertoires in COVID-19. Study context: Spain, Italy and the United States supplied samples that represented acute and convalescent COVID-19. PBMCs, B-cell-depleted T cells, or T cells provided the cDNA or gDNA that made up the material.

Germline assignment: CDR1 MNHEY and CDR2 SMNVEV (reference sequence). The germline V and J ends were trimmed by 6 bases and 6 bases, with 17 bases remaining between them. The CDR3 has 14 amino acids. In the original analysis: Using reference gene primer amplification, nucleated cell counts were estimated. Sequenced by immunoSEQ multiplex PCR; TCRdb stores in-frame clones only, minus some. V, J and clone size reflect that table, while D and trimming were determined from the DNA. The top ten hold more than 6.5% of the sample, which has some 200,000 clones, 76% seen once. This clonotype was sampled from a woman aged 45-65 years with active or convalescent COVID-19. This sequence joins TRBV27 and TRBJ1-2, with D possibly matching TRBD1 (5 bases). The sequenced sample was peripheral blood. CDR3 in amino acids: CASSFDRRVDGYTF. DNA of the CDR3: TGTGCCAGCAGCTTCGACAGAAGGGTAGATGGCTACACCTTC.